A single sample is the source of the 11 T cell receptor beta chains below, sequenced in a study of cytomegalovirus exposure and HLA in healthy donors. 13 Jbeta primers and 60 Vbeta primers were used for the PCR. Assay: immunoSEQ multiplex PCR; the TCRdb copy retains only in-frame clones and omits some. The table has roughly 80,000 clones, under 80% seen once; the top ten hold approximately 6.9%. Sequenced material: PBMCs. The receptor set was obtained from a woman aged 45 to 65 in good health and CMV-seropositive.

The chain uses TRBV5-6 and TRBJ1-1; no reliable D call. Germline V CDR1 and CDR2: SGHDT, YYEEEE. V was shortened by 4 bases and J by 4 bases, with 14 bases between the two germline ends. The CDR3 length is 14 residues. CDR3 DNA sequence: TGTGCCAGCAGCCCCCTTCGCCGGAGCACTGAAGCTTTCTTT. The encoded protein is CASSPLRRSTEAFF.

A single count supports this clone. The chain combines TRBV28 with TRBJ1-6; D may be TRBD1 (5 bases). The V end lost 3 bases, the J end lost 10 bases, and 13 bases lay between the germline ends. CDR1 is MDHEN and CDR2 is SYDVKM in the germline V gene. The CDR3 has 14 residues. CDR3 nucleotides: TGTGCCAGCAGTTTGGGGGGGGTAGGCTCACCCCTCCACTTT. Translating gives CASSLGGVGSPLHF.

The chain links TRBV6-5 to TRBJ1-2, with D perhaps matching TRBD1 (5 bases). The germline V gene encodes CDR1 MNHEY and CDR2 SVGAGI. Between the trimmed V and J ends, which lost 0 bases and 1 base, there was a span of 9 bases. This CDR3 is 15 amino acids long. The CDR3 sequence is CASSYSPDSNYGYTF. The CDR3 DNA reads as TGTGCCAGCAGTTACTCTCCAGACAGTAACTATGGCTACACCTTC.

The chain combines TRBV7-6 with TRBJ2-1, with D possibly being TRBD2 (6 bases). CDR1 is SGHVS, CDR2 FNYEAQ, per germline. With 1 base removed from V and 6 bases from J, the gap between germline ends came to 10 bases. The CDR3 consists of 14 residues. The CDR3 spells CASSLEWGVNEQFF. CDR3 in DNA: TGTGCCAGCAGCTTAGAATGGGGGGTCAATGAGCAGTTCTTC.

This clone showed up just a few times. One end of the junction varies from germline; a read error may be responsible. The V and J genes are TRBV7-9 and TRBJ1-1; D is unclear. The CDR3 totals 15 residues. In germline, CDR1 is SEHNR, CDR2 FQNEAQ (reference sequence). In DNA, the CDR3 is TGTTCCAGCAGCTTATTACAGTCCATGAACACTGAAGCTTTCTTT. Protein sequence: CSSSLLQSMNTEAFF. The full variable domain, in which reference TRBV7-9 and TRBJ1-1 provide the parts outside the CDR3, is DTGVSQNPRHKITKRGQNVTFRCDPISEHNRLYWYRQTLGQGPEFLTYFQNEAQLEKSRLLSDRFSAERPKGSFSTLEIQRTEQGDSAMYLCSSSLLQSMNTEAFFGQGTRLTVV.

This clone was detected once. The chain combines TRBV15 with TRBJ1-5, with D possibly TRBD1 on 5 matching bases. CDR1 and CDR2 (germline): LNHNV, YYDKDF (reference sequence). V was cut by 9 bases and J by 2 bases, with 17 bases left in between. The CDR3 is 15 residues long. Here the CDR3 reads CATRWTDNGNQPQHF. The DNA of the CDR3 is TGTGCCACACGCTGGACGGACAATGGCAATCAGCCCCAGCATTTT.

The chain has TRBV27 and TRBJ2-5; D is ambiguous. This CDR3 region has 13 residues. Germline CDR1 and CDR2: MNHEY and SMNVEV (reference sequence). The ends were cut back, 5 bases at V and 3 bases at J, with 10 bases in the middle. CDR3 bases: TGTGCCAGCAGTAGCACAGTAAAAGAGACCCAGTACTTC. Translation: CASSSTVKETQYF.

This clone was seen a few times. This CDR3 reads CASSESQGMSETQYF. The CDR3 DNA reads as TGCGCCAGCAGTGAGTCGCAGGGTATGTCGGAGACCCAGTACTTC. The rearrangement links TRBV10-2 to TRBJ2-5; the D gene is possibly TRBD1 (5 bases). Germline V CDR1 and CDR2: WSHSY, SAAADI. The length of the CDR3 is 15 residues. V dropped 0 bases and J dropped 5 bases, with 13 bases sitting between them.

The rearrangement uses TRBV30 and TRBJ2-5, with 7 bases aligning to TRBD1. The CDR3 loop spans 15 amino acids. V lost 7 bases, J lost 0 bases, and 11 bases stayed unmatched. Germline lookup yields CDR1 GTSNPN and CDR2 SVGIG (reference sequence). CDR3 bases: TGTGCCTTCCACAGGGGAAGAGGGTACCAAGAGACCCAGTACTTC. It codes for CAFHRGRGYQETQYF.

The chain is built from TRBV9 and TRBJ2-2, with 8 bases fitting TRBD2. Germline assignment: CDR1 SGDLS and CDR2 YYNGEE. V lost 0 bases to trimming and J lost 3 bases; unmatched junction nucleotides: 7. This CDR3 contains 17 residues. CDR3 coding DNA: TGTGCCAGCAGCGTAGGGTGGAGCGGGGGAGACACCGGGGAGCTGTTTTTT. Protein: CASSVGWSGGDTGELFF.

CDR3 residues: CASSISNGLRGYTF. The CDR3 DNA is TGTGCCAGTAGTATATCCAACGGTTTGCGAGGCTACACCTTC. The rearrangement joins TRBV19 to TRBJ1-2; D is ambiguous. Germline V gene sequence: CDR1 LNHDA, CDR2 SQIVND (reference sequence). This CDR3 comprises 14 residues. The ends were cut back, 2 bases at V and 8 bases at J, with 15 bases in the middle.